The clone carrying this T cell receptor beta chain was seen once. Per germline, CDR1 SGHVS and CDR2 FQNEAQ. With 0 bases removed from V and 0 bases from J, the gap between germline ends came to 11 bases. The CDR3 consists of 16 residues. This entry belongs to a study of blood T cell repertoires in COVID-19. Across the study: Some COVID-19 samples were acute and others convalescent; all came from the United States, Italy and Spain. PBMCs, B-cell-depleted T cells, or T cells were the source of the cDNA or gDNA that made up the material.

The data were produced by immunoSEQ multiplex PCR, yet TCRdb's version contains in-frame clones alone and is incomplete. This table holds 40,000 to 55,000 clones, around 86% found once. The sample taken for sequencing was peripheral blood. The sequence came from a human donor with acute or convalescent COVID-19. The donor label of this sample is uncertain. J is TRBJ1-1 and V is TRBV7-8; D not resolved. The CDR3 bases are TGTGCCAGCAGCTTAGCGGGAGGGAGGGTGAACACTGAAGCTTTCTTT. Translation: CASSLAGGRVNTEAFF.